This TCR beta chain derives from a study of T cell responses to AZD1222 COVID-19 vaccine. This clone showed up just once. Its antigen is unknown. Study outcomes and limitations: Vaccine-related CD4 TCRs covered spike, predominating at 160-218 and 743-854. At study baseline, merely six AZD1222 recipients were seropositive.

Repertoires were generated with immunoSEQ multiplex PCR, while TCRdb's copy carries only in-frame clones and drops some. This sample yields just under 90,000 clones, of which roughly 90% are seen a single time; approximately 5% belongs to the top ten. Germline-derived CDR1 and CDR2 are LGHDT and YNNKEL (reference sequence). V was cut by 4 bases and J by 0 bases, with 15 bases left in between. The CDR3 covers 16 residues. The material was peripheral blood, obtained 28 days after the second AZD1222 dose. The clonotype originates from an adult who received the AZD1222 COVID-19 vaccine. J is TRBJ1-1 and V is TRBV3-1 (or the pseudogene TRBV3-2); no reliable D call. In DNA, the CDR3 is TGTGCCAGCAGCCTAGGGAGGACGGTTATGAACACTGAAGCTTTCTTT. Protein sequence: CASSLGRTVMNTEAFF.